The clone carrying this TCR beta chain was counted only a few times. This sample stems from a study of cytomegalovirus exposure and HLA in healthy donors. Primers for the PCR totalled 60 Vbeta and 13 Jbeta. Data came from immunoSEQ multiplex PCR; TCRdb stores just in-frame clones and leaves some out. The sample includes fewer than 250,000 clones, roughly 80% of them seen just once. Specimen: PBMCs. The clonotype was recovered from a young woman in good health and CMV-seronegative.

The CDR3 protein is CASSLGQDKKNSPLHF. CDR3 in DNA: TGTGCCAGCAGCTTGGGACAGGACAAAAAAAATTCACCCCTCCACTTT. The chain employs TRBV5-6 and TRBJ1-6, with D possibly being TRBD1 (6 bases). Per germline, CDR1 SGHDT and CDR2 YYEEEE. The CDR3 runs 16 residues. Trimming shortened V by 0 bases and J by 7 bases, and 14 bases separated the two germline ends.